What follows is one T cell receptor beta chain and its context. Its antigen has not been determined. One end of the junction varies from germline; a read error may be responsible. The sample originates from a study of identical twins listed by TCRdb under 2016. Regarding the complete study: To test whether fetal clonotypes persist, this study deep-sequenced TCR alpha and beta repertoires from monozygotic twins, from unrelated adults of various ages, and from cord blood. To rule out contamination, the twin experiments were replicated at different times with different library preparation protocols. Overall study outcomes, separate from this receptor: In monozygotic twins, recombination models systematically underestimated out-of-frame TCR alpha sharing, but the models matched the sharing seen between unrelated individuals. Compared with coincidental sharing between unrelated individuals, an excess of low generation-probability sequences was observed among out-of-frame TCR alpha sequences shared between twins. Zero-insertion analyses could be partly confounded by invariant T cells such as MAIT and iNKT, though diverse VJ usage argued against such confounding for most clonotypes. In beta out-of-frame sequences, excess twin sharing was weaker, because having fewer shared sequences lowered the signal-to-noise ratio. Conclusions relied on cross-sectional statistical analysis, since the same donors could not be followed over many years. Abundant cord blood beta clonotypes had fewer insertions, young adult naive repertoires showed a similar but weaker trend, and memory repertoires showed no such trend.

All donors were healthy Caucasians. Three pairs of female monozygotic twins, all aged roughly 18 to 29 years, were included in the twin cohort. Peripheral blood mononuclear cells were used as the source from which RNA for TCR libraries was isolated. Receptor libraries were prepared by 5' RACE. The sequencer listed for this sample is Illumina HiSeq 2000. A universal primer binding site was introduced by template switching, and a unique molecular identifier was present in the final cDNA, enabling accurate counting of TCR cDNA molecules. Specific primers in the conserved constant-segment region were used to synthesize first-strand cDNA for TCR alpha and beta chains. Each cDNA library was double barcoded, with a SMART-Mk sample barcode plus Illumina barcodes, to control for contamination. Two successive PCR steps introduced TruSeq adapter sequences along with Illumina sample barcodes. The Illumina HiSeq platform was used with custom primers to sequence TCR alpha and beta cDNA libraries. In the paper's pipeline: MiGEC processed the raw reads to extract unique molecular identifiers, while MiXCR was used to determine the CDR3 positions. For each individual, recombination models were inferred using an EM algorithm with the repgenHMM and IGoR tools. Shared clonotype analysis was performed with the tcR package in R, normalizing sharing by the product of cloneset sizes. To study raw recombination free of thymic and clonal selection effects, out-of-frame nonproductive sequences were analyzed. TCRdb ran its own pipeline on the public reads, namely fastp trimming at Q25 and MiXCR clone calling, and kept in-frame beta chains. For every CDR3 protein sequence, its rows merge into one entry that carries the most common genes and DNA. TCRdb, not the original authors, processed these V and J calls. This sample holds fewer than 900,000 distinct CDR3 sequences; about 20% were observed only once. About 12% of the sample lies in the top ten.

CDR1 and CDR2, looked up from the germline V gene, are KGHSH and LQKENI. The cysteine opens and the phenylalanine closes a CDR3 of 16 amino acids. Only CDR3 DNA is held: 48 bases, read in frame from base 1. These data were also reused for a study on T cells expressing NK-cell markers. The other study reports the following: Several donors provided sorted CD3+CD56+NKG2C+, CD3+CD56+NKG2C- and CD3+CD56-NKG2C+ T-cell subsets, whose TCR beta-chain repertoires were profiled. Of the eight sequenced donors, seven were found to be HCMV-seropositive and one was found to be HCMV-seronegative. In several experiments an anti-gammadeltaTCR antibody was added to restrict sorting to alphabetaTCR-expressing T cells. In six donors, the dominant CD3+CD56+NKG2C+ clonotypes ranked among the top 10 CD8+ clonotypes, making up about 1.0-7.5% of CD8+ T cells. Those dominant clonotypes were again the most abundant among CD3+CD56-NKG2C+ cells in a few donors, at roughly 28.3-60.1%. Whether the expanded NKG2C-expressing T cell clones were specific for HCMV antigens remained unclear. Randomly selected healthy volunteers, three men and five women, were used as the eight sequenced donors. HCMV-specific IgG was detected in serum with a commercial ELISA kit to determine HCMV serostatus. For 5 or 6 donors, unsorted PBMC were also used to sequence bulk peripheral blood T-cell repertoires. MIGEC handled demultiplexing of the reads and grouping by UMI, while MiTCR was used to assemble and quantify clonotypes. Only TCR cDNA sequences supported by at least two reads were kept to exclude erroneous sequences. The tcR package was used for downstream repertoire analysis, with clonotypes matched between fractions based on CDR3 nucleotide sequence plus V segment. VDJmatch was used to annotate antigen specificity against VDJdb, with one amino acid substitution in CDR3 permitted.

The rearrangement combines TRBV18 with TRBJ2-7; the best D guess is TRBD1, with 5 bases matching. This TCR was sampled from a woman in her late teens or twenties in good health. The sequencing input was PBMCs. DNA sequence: TGTGTCAGCTCACCGACCCACCAGGGCGTATCCTACGAGCAGTACTTC. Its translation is CVSSPTHQGVSYEQYF.